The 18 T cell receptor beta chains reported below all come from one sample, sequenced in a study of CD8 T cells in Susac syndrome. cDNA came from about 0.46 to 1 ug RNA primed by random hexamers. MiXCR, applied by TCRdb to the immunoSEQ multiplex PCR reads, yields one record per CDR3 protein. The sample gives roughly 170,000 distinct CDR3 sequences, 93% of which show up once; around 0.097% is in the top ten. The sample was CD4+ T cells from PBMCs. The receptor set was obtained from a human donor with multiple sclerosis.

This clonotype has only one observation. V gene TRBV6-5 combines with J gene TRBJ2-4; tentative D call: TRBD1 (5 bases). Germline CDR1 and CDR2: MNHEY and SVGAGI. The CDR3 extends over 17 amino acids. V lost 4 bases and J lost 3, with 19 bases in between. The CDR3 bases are TGTGCCAGCAGTTTCCTCAGGGTGAGAGTGGTCAAAAACATTCAGTACTTC. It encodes CASSFLRVRVVKNIQYF.

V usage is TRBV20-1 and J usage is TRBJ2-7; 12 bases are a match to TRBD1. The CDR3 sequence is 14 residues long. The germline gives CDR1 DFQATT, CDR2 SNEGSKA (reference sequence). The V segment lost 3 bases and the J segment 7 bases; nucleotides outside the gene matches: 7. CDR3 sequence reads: CSASGDRGLEEQYF. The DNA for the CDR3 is TGCAGTGCTAGCGGGGACAGGGGGCTTGAAGAGCAGTACTTC.

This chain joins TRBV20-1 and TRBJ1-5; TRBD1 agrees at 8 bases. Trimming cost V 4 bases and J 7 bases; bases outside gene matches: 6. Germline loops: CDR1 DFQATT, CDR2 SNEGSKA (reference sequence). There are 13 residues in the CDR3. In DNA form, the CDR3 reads TGCAGTGCTACAGGACAGGGCGGGCAGCCCCAGCATTTT. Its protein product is CSATGQGGQPQHF.

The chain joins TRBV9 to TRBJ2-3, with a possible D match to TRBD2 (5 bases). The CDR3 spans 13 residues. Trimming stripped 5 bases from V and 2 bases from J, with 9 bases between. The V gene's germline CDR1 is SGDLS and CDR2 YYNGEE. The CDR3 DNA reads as TGTGCCAGCAGTAAAGACTACACAGATACGCAGTATTTT. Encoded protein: CASSKDYTDTQYF.

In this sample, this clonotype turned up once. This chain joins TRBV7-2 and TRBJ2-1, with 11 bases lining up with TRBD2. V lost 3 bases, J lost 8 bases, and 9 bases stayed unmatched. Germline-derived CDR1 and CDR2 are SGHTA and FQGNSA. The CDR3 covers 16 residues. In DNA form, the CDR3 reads TGTGCCAGCAGCTTCCGGGCGTCTAGCGGGAGGCATGAGCAGTTCTTC. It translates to CASSFRASSGRHEQFF.

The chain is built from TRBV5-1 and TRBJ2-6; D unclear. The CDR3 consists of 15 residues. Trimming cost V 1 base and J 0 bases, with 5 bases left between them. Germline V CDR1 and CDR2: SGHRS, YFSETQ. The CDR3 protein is CASSLSSSGANVLTF. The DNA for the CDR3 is TGCGCCAGCAGCTTGTCTAGCTCTGGGGCCAACGTCCTGACTTTC.

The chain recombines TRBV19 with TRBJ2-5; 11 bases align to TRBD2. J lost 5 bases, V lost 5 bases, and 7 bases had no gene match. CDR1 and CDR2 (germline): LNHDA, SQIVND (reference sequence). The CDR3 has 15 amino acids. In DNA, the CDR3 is TGTGCCAGTAGTTTTGGGAGGACTAGCGGGGAGACCCAGTACTTC. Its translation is CASSFGRTSGETQYF.

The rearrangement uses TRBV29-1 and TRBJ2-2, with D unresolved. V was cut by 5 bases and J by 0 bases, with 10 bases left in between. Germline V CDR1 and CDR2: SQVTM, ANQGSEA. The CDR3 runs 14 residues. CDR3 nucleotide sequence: TGCAGCGTTAAAAAAACCTCGAACACCGGGGAGCTGTTTTTT. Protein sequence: CSVKKTSNTGELFF.

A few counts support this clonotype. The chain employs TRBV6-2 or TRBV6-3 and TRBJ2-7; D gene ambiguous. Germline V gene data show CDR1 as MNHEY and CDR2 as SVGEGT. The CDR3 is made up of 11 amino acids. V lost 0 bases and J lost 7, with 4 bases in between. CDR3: CASSYSGEQYF. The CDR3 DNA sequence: TGTGCCAGCAGTTACTCGGGTGAGCAGTACTTC.

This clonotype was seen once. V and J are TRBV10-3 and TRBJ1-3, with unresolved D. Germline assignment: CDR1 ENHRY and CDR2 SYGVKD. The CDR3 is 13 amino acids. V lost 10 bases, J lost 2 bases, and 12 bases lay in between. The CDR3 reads CAKSTWPGNTIYF. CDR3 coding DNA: TGTGCCAAATCGACATGGCCTGGAAACACCATATATTTT.

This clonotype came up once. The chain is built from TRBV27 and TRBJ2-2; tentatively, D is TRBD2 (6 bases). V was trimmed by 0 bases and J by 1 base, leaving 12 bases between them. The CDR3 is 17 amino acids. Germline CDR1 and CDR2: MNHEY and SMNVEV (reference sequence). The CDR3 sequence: CASSLSLAGQNTGELFF. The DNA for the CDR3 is TGTGCCAGCAGTTTATCTCTCGCGGGGCAGAACACCGGGGAGCTGTTTTTT.

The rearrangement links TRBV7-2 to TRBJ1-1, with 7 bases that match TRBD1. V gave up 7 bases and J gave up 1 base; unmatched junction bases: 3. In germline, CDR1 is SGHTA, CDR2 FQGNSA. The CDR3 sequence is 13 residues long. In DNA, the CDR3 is TGTGCCAGCACAGGACAGGCGAACACTGAAGCTTTCTTT. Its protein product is CASTGQANTEAFF.

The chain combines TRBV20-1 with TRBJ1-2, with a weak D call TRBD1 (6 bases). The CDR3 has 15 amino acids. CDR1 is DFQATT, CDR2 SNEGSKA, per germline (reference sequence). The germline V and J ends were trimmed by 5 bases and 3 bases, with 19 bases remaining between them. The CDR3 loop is CSAARGQPGDYGYTF. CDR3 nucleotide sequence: TGCAGTGCTGCCCGGGGACAACCCGGGGACTATGGCTACACCTTC.

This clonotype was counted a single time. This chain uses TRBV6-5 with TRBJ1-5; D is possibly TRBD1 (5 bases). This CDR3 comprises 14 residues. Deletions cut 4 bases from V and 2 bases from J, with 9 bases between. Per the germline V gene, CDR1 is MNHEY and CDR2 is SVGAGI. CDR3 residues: CASSSGSGNQPQHF. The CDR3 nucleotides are TGTGCCAGCAGTTCAGGGTCTGGCAATCAGCCCCAGCATTTT.

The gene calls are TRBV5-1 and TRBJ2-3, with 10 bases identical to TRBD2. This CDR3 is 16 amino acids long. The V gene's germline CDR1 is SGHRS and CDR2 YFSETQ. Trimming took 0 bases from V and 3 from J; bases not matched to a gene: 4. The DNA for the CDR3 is TGCGCCAGCAGCTTGGGTAGCGGGGGGCCGACAGATACGCAGTATTTT. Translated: CASSLGSGGPTDTQYF.

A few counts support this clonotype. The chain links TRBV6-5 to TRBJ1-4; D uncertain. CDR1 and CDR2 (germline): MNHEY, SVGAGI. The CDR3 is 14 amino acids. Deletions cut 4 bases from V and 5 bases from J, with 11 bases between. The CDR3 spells CASSSSLTNEKLFF. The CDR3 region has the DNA TGTGCCAGCAGTTCCTCCCTCACGAATGAAAAACTGTTTTTT.

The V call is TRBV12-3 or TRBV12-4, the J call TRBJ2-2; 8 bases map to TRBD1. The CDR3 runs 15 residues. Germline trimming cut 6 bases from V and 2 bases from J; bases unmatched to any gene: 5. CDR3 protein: CASSRQGLNTGELFF. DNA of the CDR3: TGTGCCAGCAGCCGACAGGGGTTAAACACCGGGGAGCTGTTTTTT.

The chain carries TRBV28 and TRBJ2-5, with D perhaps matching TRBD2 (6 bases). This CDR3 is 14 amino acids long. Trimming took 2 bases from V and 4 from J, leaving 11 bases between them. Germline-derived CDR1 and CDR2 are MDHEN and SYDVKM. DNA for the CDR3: TGTGCCAGCAGTTTACTAGCGCCCCGAGAGACCCAGTACTTC. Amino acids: CASSLLAPRETQYF. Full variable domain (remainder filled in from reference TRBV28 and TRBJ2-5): DVKVTQSSRYLVKRTGEKVFLECVQDMDHENMFWYRQDPGLGLRLIYFSYDVKMKEKGDIPEGYSVSREKKERFSLILESASTNQTSMYLCASSLLAPRETQYFGPGTRLLVL.